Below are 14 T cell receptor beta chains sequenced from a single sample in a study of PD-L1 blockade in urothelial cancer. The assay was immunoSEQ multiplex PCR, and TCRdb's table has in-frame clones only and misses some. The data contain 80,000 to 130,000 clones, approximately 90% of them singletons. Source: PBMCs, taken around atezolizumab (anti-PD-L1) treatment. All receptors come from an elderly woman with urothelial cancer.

The CDR3 DNA sequence: TGTGCCAGCAGTAATAGCGGGAGTCGAAATGAGCAGTTCTTC. It codes for CASSNSGSRNEQFF. This chain links TRBV7-3 with TRBJ2-1; 9 bases match TRBD2. The junction had 7 bases not matched to a gene; V was cut back by 6 bases and J by 7 bases. The CDR3 has 14 amino acids. CDR1 and CDR2 from the germline V gene are SGHTA and FQGTGA.

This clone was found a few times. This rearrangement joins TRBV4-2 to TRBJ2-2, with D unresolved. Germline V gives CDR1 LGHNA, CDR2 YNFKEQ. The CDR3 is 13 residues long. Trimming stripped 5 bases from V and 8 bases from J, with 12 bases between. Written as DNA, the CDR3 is TGTGCCAGCAGCTCCATGGAGAGGGGGGAGCTGTTTTTT. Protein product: CASSSMERGELFF.

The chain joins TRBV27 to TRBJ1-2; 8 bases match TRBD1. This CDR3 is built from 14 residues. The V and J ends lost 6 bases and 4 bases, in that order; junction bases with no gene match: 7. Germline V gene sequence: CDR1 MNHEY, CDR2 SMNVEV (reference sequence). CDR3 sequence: CASRRQGSTYGYTF. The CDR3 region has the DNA TGTGCCAGCAGGAGACAGGGGTCGACCTATGGCTACACCTTC.

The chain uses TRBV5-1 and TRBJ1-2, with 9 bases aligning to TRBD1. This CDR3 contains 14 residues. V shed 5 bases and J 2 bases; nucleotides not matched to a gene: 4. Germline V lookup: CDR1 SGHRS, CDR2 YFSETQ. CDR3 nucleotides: TGCGCCAGCAGAGTGGGACAGGGAAACTATGGCTACACCTTC. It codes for CASRVGQGNYGYTF.

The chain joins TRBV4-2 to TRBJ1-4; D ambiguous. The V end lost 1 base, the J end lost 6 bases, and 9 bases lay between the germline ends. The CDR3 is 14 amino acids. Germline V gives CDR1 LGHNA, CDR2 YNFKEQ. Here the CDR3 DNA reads TGTGCCAGCAGCCAAGTGGGAGGTGATGAAAAACTGTTTTTT. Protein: CASSQVGGDEKLFF.

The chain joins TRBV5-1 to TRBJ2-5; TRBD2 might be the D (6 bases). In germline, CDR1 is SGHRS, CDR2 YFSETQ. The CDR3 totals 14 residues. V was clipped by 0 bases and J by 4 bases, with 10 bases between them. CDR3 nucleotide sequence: TGCGCCAGCAGCTTGGCTTGGGGAGGAGAGACCCAGTACTTC. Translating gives CASSLAWGGETQYF.

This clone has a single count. The chain's CDR3 is CASSETSGSYNEQFF. As DNA, the CDR3 is TGTGCCAGCAGCGAGACTAGCGGGAGTTACAATGAGCAGTTCTTC. The gene calls are TRBV5-4 and TRBJ2-1; 12 bases are shared with TRBD2. This CDR3 is built from 15 residues. V gave up 4 bases and J gave up 4 bases; unmatched junction bases: 3. Germline V CDR1 and CDR2: SGHNT, YYREEE (reference sequence).

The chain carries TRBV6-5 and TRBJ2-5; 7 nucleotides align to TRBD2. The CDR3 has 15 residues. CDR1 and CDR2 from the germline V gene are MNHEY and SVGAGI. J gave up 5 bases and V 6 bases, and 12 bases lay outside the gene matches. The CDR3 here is CASSRTSGIRETQYF. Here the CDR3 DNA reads TGTGCCAGCAGCCGTACGAGCGGGATCAGGGAGACCCAGTACTTC.

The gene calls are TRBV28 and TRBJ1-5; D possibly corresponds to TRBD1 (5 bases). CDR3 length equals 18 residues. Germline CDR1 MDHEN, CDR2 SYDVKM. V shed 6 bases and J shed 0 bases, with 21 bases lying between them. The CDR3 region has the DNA TGTGCCAGCAGCCCCTTGGAGTGGGGCCTTTATAGCAATCAGCCCCAGCATTTT. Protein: CASSPLEWGLYSNQPQHF.

In nucleotides, the CDR3 is TGTGCCAGTAGTCGTTCCGGGACAGGGGACGAGCAGTACTTC. Translation: CASSRSGTGDEQYF. The V call is TRBV19, the J call TRBJ2-7, with 10 positions matching TRBD1. CDR3 length: 14 residues. The V gene end was trimmed by 5 bases and the J gene end by 5 bases; junction bases not matched to a gene: 6. In germline, CDR1 is LNHDA, CDR2 SQIVND (reference sequence).

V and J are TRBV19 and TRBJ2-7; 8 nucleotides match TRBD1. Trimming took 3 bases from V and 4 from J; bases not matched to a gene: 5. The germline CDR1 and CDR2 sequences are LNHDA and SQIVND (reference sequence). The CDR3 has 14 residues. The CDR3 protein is CASSMDRAQYEQYF. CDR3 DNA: TGTGCCAGTAGTATGGACAGGGCACAATACGAGCAGTACTTC.

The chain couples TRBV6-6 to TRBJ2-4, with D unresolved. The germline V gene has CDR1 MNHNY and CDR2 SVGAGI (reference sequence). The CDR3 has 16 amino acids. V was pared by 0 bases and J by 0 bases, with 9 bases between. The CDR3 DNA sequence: TGTGCCAGCAGTTACTCGCAGTTGATAGCCAAAAACATTCAGTACTTC. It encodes CASSYSQLIAKNIQYF.

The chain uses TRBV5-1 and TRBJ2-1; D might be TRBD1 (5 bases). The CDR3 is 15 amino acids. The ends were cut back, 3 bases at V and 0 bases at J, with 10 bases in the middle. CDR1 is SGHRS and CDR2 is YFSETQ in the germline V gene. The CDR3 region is CASSYGQGSYNEQFF. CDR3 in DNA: TGCGCCAGCAGCTACGGGCAGGGCTCCTACAATGAGCAGTTCTTC.

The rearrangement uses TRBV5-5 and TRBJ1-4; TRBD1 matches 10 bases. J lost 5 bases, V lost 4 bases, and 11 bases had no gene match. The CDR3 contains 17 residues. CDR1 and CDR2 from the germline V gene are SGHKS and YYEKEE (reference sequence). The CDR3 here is CASSIRDRGRSNEKLFF. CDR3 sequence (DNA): TGTGCCAGCAGCATCCGGGACAGGGGAAGATCAAATGAAAAACTGTTTTTT. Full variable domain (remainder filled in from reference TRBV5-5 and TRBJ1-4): DAGVTQSPTHLIKTRGQQVTLRCSPISGHKSVSWYQQVLGQGPQFIFQYYEKEERGRGNFPDRFSARQFPNYSSELNVNALLLGDSALYLCASSIRDRGRSNEKLFFGSGTQLSVL.